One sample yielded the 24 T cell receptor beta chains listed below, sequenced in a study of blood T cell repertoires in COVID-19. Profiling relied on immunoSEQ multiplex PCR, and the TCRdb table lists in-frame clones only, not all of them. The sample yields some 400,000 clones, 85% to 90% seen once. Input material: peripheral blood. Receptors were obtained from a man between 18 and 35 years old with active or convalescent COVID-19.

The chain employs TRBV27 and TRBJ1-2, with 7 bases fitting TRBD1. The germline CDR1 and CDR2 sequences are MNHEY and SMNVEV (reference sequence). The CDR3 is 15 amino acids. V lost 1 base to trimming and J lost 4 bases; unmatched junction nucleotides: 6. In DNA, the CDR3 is TGTGCCAGCAGTTTATACAGGGGATCCCCCTATGGCTACACCTTC. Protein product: CASSLYRGSPYGYTF.

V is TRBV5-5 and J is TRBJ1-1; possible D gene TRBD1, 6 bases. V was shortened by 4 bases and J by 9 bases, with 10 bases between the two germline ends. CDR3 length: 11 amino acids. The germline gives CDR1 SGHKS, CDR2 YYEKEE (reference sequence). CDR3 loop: CASSPDRQAFF. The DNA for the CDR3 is TGTGCCAGCAGCCCTGACAGGCAAGCTTTCTTT.

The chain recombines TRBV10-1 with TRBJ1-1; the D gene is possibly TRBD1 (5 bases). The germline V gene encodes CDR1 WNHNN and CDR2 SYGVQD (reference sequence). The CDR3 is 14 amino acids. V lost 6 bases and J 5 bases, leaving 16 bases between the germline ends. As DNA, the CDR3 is TGCGCCAGCAGAGCGGGACGGGTGTGGACTGAAGCTTTCTTT. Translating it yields CASRAGRVWTEAFF.

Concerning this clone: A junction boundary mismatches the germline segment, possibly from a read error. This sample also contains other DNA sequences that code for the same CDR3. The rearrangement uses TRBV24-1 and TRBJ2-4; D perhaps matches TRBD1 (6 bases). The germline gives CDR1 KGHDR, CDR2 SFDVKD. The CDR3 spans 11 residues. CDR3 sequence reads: CATSVRDKQYF. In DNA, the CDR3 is TGTGCTACCAGTGTACGGGACAAACAGTACTTC.

This CDR3 is CASSPGQSGADTQYF. The CDR3 DNA reads TGTGCCAGCAGCCCTGGACAGTCAGGTGCAGATACGCAGTATTTT. The V gene is TRBV11-2, the J gene TRBJ2-3, with D tentatively TRBD1 (6 bases). CDR1 and CDR2 from the germline V gene are SGHAT and FQNNGV. The CDR3 is 15 residues long. The V end lost 5 bases, the J end lost 4 bases, and 16 bases lay between the germline ends.

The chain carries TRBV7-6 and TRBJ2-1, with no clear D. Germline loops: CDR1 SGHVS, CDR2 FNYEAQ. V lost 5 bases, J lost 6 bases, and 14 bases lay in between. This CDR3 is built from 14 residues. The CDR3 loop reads CASSPVVKSNEQFF. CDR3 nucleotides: TGTGCCAGCAGCCCGGTGGTGAAGTCCAATGAGCAGTTCTTC. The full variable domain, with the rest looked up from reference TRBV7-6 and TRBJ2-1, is GAGVSQSPRYKVTKRGQDVALRCDPISGHVSLYWYRQALGQGPEFLTYFNYEAQQDKSGLPNDRFSAERPEGSISTLTIQRTEQRDSAMYRCASSPVVKSNEQFFGPGTRLTVL.

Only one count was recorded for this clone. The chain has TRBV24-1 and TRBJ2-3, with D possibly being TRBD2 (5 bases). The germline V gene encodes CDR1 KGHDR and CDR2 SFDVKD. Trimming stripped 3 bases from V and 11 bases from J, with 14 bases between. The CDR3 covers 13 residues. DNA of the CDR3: TGTGCCACCAGTGATCCGCCGGGATGGGTGCAGTATTTT. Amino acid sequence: CATSDPPGWVQYF.

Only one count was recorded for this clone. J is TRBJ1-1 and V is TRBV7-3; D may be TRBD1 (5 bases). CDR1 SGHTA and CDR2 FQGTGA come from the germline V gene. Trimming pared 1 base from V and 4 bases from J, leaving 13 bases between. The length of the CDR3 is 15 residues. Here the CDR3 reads CASSLRPTVSTEAFF. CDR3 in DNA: TGTGCCAGCAGCTTAAGGCCGACAGTCTCCACTGAAGCTTTCTTT.

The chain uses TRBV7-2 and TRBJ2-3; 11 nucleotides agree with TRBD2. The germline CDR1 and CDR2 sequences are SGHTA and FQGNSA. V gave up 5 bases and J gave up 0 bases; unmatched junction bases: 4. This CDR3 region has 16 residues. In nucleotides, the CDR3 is TGTGCCAGCAGCCCGATAGCGGGGGGGAGCACAGATACGCAGTATTTT. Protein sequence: CASSPIAGGSTDTQYF.

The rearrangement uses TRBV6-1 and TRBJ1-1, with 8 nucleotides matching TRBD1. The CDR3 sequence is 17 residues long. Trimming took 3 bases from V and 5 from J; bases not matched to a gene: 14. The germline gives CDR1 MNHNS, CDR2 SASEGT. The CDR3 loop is CASSELGQGARGTEAFF. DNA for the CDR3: TGTGCCAGCAGTGAGTTAGGACAGGGCGCCCGGGGGACTGAAGCTTTCTTT.

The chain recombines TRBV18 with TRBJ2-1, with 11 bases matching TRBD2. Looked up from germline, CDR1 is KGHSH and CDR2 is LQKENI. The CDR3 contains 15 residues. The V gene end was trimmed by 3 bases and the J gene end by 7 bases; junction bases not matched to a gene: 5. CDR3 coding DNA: TGTGCCAGCTCACCGGGACGGACTAGCGGGAATGAGCAGTTCTTC. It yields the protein CASSPGRTSGNEQFF.

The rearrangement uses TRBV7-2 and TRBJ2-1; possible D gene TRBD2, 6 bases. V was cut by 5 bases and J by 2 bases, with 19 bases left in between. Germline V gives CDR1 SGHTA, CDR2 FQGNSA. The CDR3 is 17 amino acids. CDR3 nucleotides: TGTGCCAGCAGCAACATCCCGGGACTGAGGACCTACAATGAGCAGTTCTTC. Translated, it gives CASSNIPGLRTYNEQFF.

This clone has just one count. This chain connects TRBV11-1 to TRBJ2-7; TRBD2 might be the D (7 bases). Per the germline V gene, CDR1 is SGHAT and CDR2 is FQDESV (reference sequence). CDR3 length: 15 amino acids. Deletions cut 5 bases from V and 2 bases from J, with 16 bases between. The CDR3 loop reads CASSPGRGHTYEQYF. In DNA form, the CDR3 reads TGTGCCAGCAGCCCGGGGAGGGGACACACCTACGAGCAGTACTTC.

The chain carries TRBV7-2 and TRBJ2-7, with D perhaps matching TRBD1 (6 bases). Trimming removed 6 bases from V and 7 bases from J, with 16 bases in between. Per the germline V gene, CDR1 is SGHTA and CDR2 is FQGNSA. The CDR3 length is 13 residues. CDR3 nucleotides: TGTGCCAGCAGTACTTGGGACCAGGGGGAGCAGTACTTC. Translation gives CASSTWDQGEQYF.

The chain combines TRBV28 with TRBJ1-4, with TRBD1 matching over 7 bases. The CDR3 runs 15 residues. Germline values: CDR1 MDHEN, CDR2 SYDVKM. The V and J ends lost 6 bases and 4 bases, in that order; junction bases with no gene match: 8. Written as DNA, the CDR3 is TGTGCCAGCAGACCGCGGACAGGCCTTAATGAAAAACTGTTTTTT. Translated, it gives CASRPRTGLNEKLFF.

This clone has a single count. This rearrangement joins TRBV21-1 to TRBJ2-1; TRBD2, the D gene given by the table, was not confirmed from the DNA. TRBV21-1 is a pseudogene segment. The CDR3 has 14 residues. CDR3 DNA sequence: TGTGCCAGCACCGGGGGTCCTAGCAACAATGAGCAGTTCTTC. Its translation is CASTGGPSNNEQFF.

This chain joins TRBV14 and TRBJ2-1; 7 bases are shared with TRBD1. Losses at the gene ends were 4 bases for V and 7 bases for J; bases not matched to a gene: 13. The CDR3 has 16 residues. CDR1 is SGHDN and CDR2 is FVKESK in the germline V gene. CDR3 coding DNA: TGTGCCAGCAGCCCCCCCCGGGACAGACTACAGAATGAGCAGTTCTTC. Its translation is CASSPPRDRLQNEQFF.

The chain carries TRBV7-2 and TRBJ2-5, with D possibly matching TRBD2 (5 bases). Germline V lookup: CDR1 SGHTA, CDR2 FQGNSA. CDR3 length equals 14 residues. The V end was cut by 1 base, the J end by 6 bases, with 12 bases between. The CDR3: CASSLESSTKTQYF. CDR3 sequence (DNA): TGTGCCAGCAGCTTAGAGTCTAGCACTAAGACCCAGTACTTC.

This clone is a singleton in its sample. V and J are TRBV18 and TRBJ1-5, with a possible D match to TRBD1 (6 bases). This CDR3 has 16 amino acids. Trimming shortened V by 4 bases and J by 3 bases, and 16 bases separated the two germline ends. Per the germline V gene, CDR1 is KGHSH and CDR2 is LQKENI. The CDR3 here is CASSQIDRSYNQPQHF. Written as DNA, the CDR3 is TGTGCCAGCTCACAAATTGACAGGAGCTACAATCAGCCCCAGCATTTT.

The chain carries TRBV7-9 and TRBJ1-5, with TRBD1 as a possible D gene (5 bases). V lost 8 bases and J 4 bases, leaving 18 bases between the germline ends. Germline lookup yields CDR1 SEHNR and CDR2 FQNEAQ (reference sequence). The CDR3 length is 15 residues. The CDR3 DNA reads TGTGCCAGCGAGGAGGGCCAGGGATCTAATCAGCCCCAGCATTTT. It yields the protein CASEEGQGSNQPQHF.

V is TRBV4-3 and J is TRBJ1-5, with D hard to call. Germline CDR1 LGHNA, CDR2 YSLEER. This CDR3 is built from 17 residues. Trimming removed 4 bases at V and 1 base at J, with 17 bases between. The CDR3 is CASSPLLSRGSNQPQHF. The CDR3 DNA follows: TGCGCCAGCAGCCCCCTTTTGTCCCGCGGGAGCAATCAGCCCCAGCATTTT.

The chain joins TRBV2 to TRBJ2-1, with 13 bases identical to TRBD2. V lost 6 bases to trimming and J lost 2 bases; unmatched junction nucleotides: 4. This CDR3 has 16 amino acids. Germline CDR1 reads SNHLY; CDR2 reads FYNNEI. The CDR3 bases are TGTGCCAGCAGGGTAGGACTAGCGGGAGCCTACAATGAGCAGTTCTTC. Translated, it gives CASRVGLAGAYNEQFF. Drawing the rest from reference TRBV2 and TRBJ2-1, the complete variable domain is EPEVTQTPSHQVTQMGQEVILRCVPISNHLYFYWYRQILGQKVEFLVSFYNNEISEKSEIFDDQFSVERPDGSNFTLKIRSTKLEDSAMYFCASRVGLAGAYNEQFFGPGTRLTVL.

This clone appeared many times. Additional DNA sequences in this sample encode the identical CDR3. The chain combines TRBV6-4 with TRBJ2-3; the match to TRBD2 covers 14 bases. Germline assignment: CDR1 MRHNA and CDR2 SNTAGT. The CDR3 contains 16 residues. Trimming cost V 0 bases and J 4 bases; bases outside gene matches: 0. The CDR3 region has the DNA TGTGCCAGCAGTGACTCGACTAGCGGGGGGGCAGATACGCAGTATTTT. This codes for CASSDSTSGGADTQYF.

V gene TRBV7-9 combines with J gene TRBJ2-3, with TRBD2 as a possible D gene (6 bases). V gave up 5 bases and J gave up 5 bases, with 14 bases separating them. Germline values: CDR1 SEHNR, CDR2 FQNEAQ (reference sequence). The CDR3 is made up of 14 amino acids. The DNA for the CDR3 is TGTGCCAGCAGCCCAACGGACTACGAAGATACGCAGTATTTT. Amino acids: CASSPTDYEDTQYF. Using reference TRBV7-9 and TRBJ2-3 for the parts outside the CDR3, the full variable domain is DTGVSQNPRHKITKRGQNVTFRCDPISEHNRLYWYRQTLGQGPEFLTYFQNEAQLEKSRLLSDRFSAERPKGSFSTLEIQRTEQGDSAMYLCASSPTDYEDTQYFGPGTRLTVL.